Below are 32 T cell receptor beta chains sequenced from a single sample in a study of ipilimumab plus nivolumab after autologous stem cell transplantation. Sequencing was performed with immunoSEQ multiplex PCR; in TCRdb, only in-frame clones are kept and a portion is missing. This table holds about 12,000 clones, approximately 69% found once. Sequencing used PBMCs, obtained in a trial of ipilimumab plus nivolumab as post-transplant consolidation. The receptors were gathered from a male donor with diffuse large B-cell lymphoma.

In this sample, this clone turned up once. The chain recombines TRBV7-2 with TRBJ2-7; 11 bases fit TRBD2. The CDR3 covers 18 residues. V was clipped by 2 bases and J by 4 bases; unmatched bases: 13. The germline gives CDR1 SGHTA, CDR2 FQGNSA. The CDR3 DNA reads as TGTGCCAGCAGCTTAAGTGCCCTAGCGGGGGGTTTCGTGTACGAGCAGTACTTC. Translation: CASSLSALAGGFVYEQYF.

The CDR3: CSAGTGREQYF. The CDR3 nucleotides are TGCAGTGCTGGGACAGGGCGCGAGCAGTACTTC. V is TRBV20-1 and J is TRBJ2-7, with 9 bases matching TRBD1. V shed 5 bases and J 6 bases; nucleotides not matched to a gene: 2. The length of the CDR3 is 11 residues. Germline lookup yields CDR1 DFQATT and CDR2 SNEGSKA (reference sequence).

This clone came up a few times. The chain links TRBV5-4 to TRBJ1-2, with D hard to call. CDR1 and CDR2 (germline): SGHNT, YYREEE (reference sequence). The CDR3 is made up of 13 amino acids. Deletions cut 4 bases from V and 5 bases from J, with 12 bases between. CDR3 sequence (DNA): TGTGCCAGCAGCCAAACTAAGTCGTATGGCTACACCTTC. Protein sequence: CASSQTKSYGYTF.

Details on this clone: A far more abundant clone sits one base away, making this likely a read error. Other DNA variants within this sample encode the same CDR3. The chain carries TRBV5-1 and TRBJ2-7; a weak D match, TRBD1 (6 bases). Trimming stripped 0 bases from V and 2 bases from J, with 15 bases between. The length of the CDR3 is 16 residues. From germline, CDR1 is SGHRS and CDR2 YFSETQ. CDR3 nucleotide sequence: TGCGCCAGCAGCTTGGAGGGGGTGCGACGGGCCTACGAGCAGTACTTC. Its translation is CASSLEGVRRAYEQYF.

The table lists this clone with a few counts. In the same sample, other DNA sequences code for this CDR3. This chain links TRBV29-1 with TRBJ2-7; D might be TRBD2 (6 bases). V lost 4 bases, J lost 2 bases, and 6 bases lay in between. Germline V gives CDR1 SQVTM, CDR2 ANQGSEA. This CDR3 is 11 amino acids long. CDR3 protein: CSVGGTYEQYF. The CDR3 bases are TGCAGCGTTGGCGGGACCTACGAGCAGTACTTC.

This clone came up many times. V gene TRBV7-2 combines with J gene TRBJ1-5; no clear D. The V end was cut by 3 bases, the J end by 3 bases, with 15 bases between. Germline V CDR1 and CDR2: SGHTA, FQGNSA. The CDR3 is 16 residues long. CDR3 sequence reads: CASSFDTRAPNQPQHF. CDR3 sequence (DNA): TGTGCCAGCAGCTTTGATACACGGGCCCCCAATCAGCCCCAGCATTTT. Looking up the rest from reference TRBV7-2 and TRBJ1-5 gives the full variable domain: GAGVSQSPSNKVTEKGKDVELRCDPISGHTALYWYRQSLGQGLEFLIYFQGNSAPDKSGLPSDRFSAERTGGSVSTLTIQRTQQEDSAVYLCASSFDTRAPNQPQHFGDGTRLSIL.

The chain's CDR3 is CASSLWANTEAFF. The CDR3 DNA is TGTGCCAGCAGTCTCTGGGCCAACACTGAAGCTTTCTTT. The chain combines TRBV7-2 with TRBJ1-1, with D hard to call. The length of the CDR3 is 13 residues. Trimming shortened V by 6 bases and J by 2 bases, and 10 bases separated the two germline ends. Germline CDR1 and CDR2: SGHTA and FQGNSA.

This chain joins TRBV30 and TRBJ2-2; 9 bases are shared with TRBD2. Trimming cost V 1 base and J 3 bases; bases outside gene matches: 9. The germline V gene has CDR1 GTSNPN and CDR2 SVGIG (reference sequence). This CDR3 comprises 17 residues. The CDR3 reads CAWSGELAGGYTGELFF. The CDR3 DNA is TGTGCCTGGAGTGGAGAATTGGCGGGAGGGTACACCGGGGAGCTGTTTTTT.

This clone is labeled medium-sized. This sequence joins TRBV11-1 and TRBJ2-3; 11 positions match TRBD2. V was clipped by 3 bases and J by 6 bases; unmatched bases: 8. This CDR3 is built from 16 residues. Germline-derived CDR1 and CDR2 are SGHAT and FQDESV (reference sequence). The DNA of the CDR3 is TGTGCCAGCAGCTTGCTACTAGCGGGAGCACTGGATACGCAGTATTTT. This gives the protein CASSLLLAGALDTQYF.

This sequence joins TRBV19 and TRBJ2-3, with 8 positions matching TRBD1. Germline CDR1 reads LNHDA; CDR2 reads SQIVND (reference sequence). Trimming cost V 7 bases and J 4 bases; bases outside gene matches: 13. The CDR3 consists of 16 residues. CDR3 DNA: TGTGCCAGTAACGTACGGATGACAGGGGACCCAGATACGCAGTATTTT. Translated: CASNVRMTGDPDTQYF.

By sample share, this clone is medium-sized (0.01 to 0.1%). The CDR3, as DNA: TGCAGCGTATCCCCGTCTCATGGCTACACCTTC. Residues: CSVSPSHGYTF. This sequence joins TRBV29-1 and TRBJ1-2, with D unclear. The CDR3 covers 11 residues. The germline gives CDR1 SQVTM, CDR2 ANQGSEA. With 6 bases removed from V and 6 bases from J, the gap between germline ends came to 11 bases. Based on the CDR3 plus reference TRBV29-1 and TRBJ1-2, the full variable domain is SAVISQKPSRDICQRGTSLTIQCQVDSQVTMMFWYRQQPGQSLTLIATANQGSEATYESGFVIDKFPISRPNLTFSTLTVSNMSPEDSSIYLCSVSPSHGYTFGSGTRLTVV.

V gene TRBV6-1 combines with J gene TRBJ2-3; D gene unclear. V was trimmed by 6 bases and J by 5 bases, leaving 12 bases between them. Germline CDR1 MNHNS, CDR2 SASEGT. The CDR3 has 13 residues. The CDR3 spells CASSTQRGDTQYF. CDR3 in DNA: TGTGCCAGCAGCACTCAAAGAGGAGATACGCAGTATTTT.

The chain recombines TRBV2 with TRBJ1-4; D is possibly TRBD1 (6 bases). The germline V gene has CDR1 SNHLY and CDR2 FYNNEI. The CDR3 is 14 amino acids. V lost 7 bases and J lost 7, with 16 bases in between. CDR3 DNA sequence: TGTGCCAGCACGAACCGGGACAACGGTGAAAAACTGTTTTTT. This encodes CASTNRDNGEKLFF. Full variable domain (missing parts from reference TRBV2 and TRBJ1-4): EPEVTQTPSHQVTQMGQEVILRCVPISNHLYFYWYRQILGQKVEFLVSFYNNEISEKSEIFDDQFSVERPDGSNFTLKIRSTKLEDSAMYFCASTNRDNGEKLFFGSGTQLSVL.

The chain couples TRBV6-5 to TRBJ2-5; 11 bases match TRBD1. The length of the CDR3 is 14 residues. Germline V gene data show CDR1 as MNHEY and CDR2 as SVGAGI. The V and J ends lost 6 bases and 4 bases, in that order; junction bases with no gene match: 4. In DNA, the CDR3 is TGTGCCAGCAGCCAAGGGACAGGGGGAGAGACCCAGTACTTC. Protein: CASSQGTGGETQYF.

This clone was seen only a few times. As DNA, the CDR3 is TGTGCCAGTAGTATTGCGGGACAGAGCTACGAGCAGTACTTC. Encoded protein: CASSIAGQSYEQYF. The chain carries TRBV19 and TRBJ2-7; the D gene is possibly TRBD1 (7 bases). The V end lost 3 bases, the J end lost 3 bases, and 12 bases lay between the germline ends. The CDR3 contains 14 residues. Germline CDR1 and CDR2: LNHDA and SQIVND (reference sequence).

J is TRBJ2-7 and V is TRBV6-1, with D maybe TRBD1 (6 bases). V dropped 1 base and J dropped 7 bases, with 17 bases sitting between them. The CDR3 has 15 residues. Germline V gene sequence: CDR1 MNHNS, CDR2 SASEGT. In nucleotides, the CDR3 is TGTGCCAGCAGTGAAGAGGACAGCCCCTATTGGGAGCAGTACTTC. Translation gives CASSEEDSPYWEQYF.

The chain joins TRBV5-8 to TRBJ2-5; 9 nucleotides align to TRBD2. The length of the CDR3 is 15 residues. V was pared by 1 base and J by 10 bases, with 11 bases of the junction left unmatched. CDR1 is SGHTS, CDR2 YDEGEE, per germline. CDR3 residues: CASSLWASGVLGQYF. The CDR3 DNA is TGTGCCAGCAGCTTGTGGGCTAGCGGGGTCCTGGGCCAGTACTTC. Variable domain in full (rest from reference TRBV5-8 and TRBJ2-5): EAGVTQSPTHLIKTRGQQATLRCSPISGHTSVYWYQQALGLGLQFLLWYDEGEERNRGNFPPRFSGRQFPNYSSELNVNALELEDSALYLCASSLWASGVLGQYFGPGTRLLVL.

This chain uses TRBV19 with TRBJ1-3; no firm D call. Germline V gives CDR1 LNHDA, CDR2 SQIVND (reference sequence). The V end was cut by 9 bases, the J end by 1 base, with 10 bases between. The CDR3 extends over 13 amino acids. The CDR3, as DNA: TGTGCCAGCTGCGTGAGATCTGGAAACACCATATATTTT. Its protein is CASCVRSGNTIYF.

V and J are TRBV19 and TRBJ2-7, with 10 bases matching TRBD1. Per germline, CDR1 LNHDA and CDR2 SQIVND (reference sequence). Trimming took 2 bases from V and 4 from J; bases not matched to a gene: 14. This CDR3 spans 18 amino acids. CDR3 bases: TGTGCCAGTAGTATAATATTTGGTGGGGACAGGGGCAGATACGAGCAGTACTTC. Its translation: CASSIIFGGDRGRYEQYF. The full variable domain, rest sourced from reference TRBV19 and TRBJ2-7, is DGGITQSPKYLFRKEGQNVTLSCEQNLNHDAMYWYRQDPGQGLRLIYYSQIVNDFQKGDIAEGYSVSREKKESFPLTVTSAQKNPTAFYLCASSIIFGGDRGRYEQYFGPGTRLTVT.

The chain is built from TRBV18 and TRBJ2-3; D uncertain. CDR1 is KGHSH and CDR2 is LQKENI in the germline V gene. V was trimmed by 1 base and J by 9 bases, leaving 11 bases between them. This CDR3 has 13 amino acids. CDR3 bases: TGTGCCAGCTCACCACTCCCATCTCCCACGCAGTATTTT. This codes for CASSPLPSPTQYF.

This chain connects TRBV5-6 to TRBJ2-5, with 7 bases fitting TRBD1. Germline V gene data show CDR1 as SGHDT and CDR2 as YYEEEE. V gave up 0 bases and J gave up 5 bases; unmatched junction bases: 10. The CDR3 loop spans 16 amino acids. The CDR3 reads CASSLGLARGRETQYF. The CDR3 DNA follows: TGTGCCAGCAGCTTGGGGTTGGCTAGGGGGCGGGAGACCCAGTACTTC.

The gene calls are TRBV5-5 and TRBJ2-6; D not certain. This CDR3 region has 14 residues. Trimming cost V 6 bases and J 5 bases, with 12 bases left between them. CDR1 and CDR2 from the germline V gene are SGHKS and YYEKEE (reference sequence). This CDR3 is CASTAFLWANVLTF. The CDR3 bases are TGTGCCAGCACCGCTTTTCTCTGGGCCAACGTCCTGACTTTC. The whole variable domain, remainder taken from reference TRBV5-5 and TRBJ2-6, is DAGVTQSPTHLIKTRGQQVTLRCSPISGHKSVSWYQQVLGQGPQFIFQYYEKEERGRGNFPDRFSARQFPNYSSELNVNALLLGDSALYLCASTAFLWANVLTFGAGSRLTVL.

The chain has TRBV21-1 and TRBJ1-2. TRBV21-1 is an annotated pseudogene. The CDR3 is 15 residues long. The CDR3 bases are TGTGCCAGCAGCGAAAGCGGGGACCTTAACTATGGCTACACCTTC. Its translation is CASSESGDLNYGYTF.

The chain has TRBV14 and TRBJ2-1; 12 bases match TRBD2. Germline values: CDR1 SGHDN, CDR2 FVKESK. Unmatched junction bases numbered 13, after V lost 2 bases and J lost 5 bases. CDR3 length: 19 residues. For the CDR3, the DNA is TGTGCCAGCAGCCAAACGGGCCCATTTACTAGCGGGAGGAACAATGAGCAGTTCTTC. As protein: CASSQTGPFTSGRNNEQFF.

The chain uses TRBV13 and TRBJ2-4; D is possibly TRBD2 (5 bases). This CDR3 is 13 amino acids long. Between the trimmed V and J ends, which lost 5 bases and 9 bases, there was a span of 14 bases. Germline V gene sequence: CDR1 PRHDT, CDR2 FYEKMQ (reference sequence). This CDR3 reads CASSTRGVSIQYF. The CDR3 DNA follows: TGTGCCAGCAGCACCCGGGGAGTTTCCATTCAGTACTTC.

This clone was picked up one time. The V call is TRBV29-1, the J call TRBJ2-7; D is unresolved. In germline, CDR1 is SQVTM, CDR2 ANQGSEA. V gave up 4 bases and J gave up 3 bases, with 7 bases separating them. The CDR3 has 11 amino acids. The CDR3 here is CSVGGYYEQYF. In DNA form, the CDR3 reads TGCAGCGTTGGGGGATACTACGAGCAGTACTTC.

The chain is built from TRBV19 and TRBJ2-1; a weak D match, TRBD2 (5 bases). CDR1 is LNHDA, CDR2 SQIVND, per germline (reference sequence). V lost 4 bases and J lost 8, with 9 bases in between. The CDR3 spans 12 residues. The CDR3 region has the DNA TGTGCCAGTAGTAATAGCGTTCATGAGCAGTTCTTC. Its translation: CASSNSVHEQFF.

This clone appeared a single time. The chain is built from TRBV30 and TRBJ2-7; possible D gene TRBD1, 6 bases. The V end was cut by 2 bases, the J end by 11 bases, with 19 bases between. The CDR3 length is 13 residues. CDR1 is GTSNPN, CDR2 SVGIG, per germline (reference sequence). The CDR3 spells CAWSSSSTGREYF. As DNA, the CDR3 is TGTGCCTGGAGTTCCTCTTCAACAGGGCGGGAGTACTTC.

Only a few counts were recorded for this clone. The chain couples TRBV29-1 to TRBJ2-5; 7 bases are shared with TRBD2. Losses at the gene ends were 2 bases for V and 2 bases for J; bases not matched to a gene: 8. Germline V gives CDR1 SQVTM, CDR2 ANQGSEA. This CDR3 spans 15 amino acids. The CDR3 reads CSVELSAGRQETQYF. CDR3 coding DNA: TGCAGCGTTGAATTGTCAGCGGGACGACAAGAGACCCAGTACTTC.

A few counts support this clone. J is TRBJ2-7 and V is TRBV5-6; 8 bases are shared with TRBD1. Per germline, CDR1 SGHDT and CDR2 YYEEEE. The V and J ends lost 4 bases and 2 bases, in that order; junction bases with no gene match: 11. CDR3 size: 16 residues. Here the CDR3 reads CASSLDLMTGAYEQYF. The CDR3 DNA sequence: TGTGCCAGCAGCCTTGACCTCATGACAGGGGCCTACGAGCAGTACTTC.

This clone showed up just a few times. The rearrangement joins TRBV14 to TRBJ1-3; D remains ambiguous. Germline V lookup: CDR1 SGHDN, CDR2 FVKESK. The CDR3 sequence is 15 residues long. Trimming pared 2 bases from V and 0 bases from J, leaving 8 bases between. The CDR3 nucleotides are TGTGCCAGCAGCCAAAAACAGCTCTCTGGAAACACCATATATTTT. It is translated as CASSQKQLSGNTIYF.

This CDR3 is CSVEVGGYEQYF. CDR3 in DNA: TGCAGCGTTGAAGTGGGGGGCTACGAGCAGTACTTC. The gene calls are TRBV29-1 and TRBJ2-7; D perhaps matches TRBD2 (6 bases). Germline V gene lookup returns CDR1 SQVTM and CDR2 ANQGSEA. Trimming removed 1 base from V and 3 bases from J, with 7 bases in between. This CDR3 contains 12 residues.